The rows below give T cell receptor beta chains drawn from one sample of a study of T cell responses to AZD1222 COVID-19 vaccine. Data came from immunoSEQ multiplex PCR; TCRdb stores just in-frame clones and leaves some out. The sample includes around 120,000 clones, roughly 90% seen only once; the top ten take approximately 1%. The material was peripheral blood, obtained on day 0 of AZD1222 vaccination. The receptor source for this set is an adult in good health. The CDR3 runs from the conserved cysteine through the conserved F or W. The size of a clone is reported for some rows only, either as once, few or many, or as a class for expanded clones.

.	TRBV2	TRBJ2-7	CASSVYEQYF
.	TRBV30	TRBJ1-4	CAWSVTGGEEKLFF
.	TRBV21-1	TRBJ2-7	CASSKARWETYEQYF
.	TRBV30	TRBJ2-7	CAWALQGWEQYF
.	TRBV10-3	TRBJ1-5	CAISEGQNQPQHF
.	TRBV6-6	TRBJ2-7	CASSLTGPSYEQYF
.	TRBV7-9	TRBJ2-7	CATALGEQYF
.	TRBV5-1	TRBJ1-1	CASSWGQGAQAFF
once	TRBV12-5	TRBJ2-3	CASGLSTDTQYF
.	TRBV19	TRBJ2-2	CASRGTGVSGELFF
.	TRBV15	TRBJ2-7	CATSRGPLGQGRRSSYEQYF
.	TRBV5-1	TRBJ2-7	CASSLAGYRGYEQYF
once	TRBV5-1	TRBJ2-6	CASSLTGGTGANVLTF
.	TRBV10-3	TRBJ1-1	CAIRGQGGAFF
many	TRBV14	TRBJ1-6	CASSQGRGGSPLHF
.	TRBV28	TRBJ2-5	CASSLLPQGRETQYF
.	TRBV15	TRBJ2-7	CATSNTGGPTYEQYF
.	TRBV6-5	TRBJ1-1	CASNTGGRAFF
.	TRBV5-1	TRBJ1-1	CASSYQGARTEAFF
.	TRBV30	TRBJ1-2	CAWGTGGYGYTF
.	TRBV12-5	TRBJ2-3	CASGPGTLSTDTQYF
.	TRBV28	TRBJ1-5	CASSSSGVLVQPQHF
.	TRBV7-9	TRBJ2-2	CASPRVAGELFF
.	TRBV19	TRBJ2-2	CASSIMTGIAGELFF
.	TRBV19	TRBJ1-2	CASSGDRSRYGYTF
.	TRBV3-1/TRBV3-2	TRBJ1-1	CASSQVRYTEAFF
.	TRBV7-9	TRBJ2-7	CASSPQIYEQYF
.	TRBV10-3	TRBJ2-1	CAISESRASGDYNEQFF